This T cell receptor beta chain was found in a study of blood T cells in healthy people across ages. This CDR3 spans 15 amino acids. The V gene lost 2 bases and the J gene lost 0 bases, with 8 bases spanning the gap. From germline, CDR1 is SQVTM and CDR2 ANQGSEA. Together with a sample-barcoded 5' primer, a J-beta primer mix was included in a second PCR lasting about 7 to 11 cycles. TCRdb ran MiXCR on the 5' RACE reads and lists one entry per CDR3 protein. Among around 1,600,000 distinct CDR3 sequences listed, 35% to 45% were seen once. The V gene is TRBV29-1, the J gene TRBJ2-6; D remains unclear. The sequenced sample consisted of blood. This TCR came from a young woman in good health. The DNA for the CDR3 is TGCAGCGTTGAAAGACCTAGCTCTGGGGCCAACGTCCTGACTTTC. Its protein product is CSVERPSSGANVLTF.